Below are 25 T cell receptor beta chains sequenced from a single sample in a study of blood T cell repertoires in COVID-19. Method: immunoSEQ multiplex PCR; TCRdb's copy keeps in-frame clones and lacks some. This sample has about 250,000 clones, with about 87% found just once. Sequencing was carried out using PBMCs or T cells enriched from blood (not recorded which). These receptors came from a woman between 50 and 59 years old who had recovered from COVID-19.

The J gene is TRBJ2-5, the V gene TRBV10-3; the D gene is possibly TRBD2 (5 bases). The CDR3 spans 13 residues. From germline, CDR1 is ENHRY and CDR2 SYGVKD. Trimming removed 6 bases at V and 9 bases at J, with 17 bases between. The CDR3, as DNA: TGTGCCATCAGCGGCTTGGAGGAAGGGCCCCAGTACTTC. Its protein product is CAISGLEEGPQYF.

The DNA for the CDR3 is TGTGCCAGCAGTTTATCGTCCGGGTACGATTATGAGCAGTACTTC. The encoded protein is CASSLSSGYDYEQYF. The gene calls are TRBV28 and TRBJ2-7; D gene uncertain. The CDR3 is 15 residues long. Trimming pared 1 base from V and 7 bases from J, leaving 17 bases between. The germline V gene has CDR1 MDHEN and CDR2 SYDVKM.

The rearrangement links TRBV28 to TRBJ1-4, with 8 bases identical to TRBD1. Germline loops: CDR1 MDHEN, CDR2 SYDVKM. The CDR3 sequence is 15 residues long. J was trimmed by 13 bases and V by 5 bases; bases with no gene match: 15. CDR3 region: CASSGDRTSYLGLFF. The DNA for the CDR3 is TGTGCCAGCAGTGGGGACAGGACTTCCTACTTGGGACTGTTTTTT.

This clone was detected only once. The CDR3 loop is CATSDPRRPGAEQYF. CDR3 DNA sequence: TGTGCCACCAGTGACCCAAGACGACCGGGAGCCGAGCAGTACTTC. This chain uses TRBV24-1 with TRBJ2-7, with TRBD2 as a possible D gene (6 bases). V dropped 4 bases and J dropped 6 bases, with 18 bases sitting between them. The CDR3 is made up of 15 amino acids. Germline CDR1 KGHDR, CDR2 SFDVKD.

This chain connects TRBV23-1 to TRBJ1-2, with D tentatively TRBD1 (6 bases). TRBV23-1 is classed as an ORF, of uncertain function. Trimming took 6 bases from V and 1 from J, leaving 18 bases between them. The CDR3 has 16 residues. The CDR3 sequence is CASSLQGLGRNYGYTF. DNA of the CDR3: TGCGCCAGCAGCCTTCAGGGGTTGGGGCGTAACTATGGCTACACCTTC.

This clone was seen just once. This chain connects TRBV29-1 to TRBJ1-2, with 8 nucleotides matching TRBD1. V lost 6 bases, J lost 4 bases, and 10 bases stayed unmatched. Germline V lookup: CDR1 SQVTM, CDR2 ANQGSEA. This CDR3 comprises 14 residues. Written as DNA, the CDR3 is TGCAGCGTCGCACCCCAAACAGGGGGCTATGGCTACACCTTC. Its protein product is CSVAPQTGGYGYTF.

This clone was seen just once. The chain has TRBV19 and TRBJ1-3, with D unclear. V was pared by 1 base and J by 4 bases, with 11 bases between. This CDR3 comprises 15 residues. Looked up from germline, CDR1 is LNHDA and CDR2 is SQIVND (reference sequence). CDR3 amino acids: CASSIGQNAGNTIYF. In nucleotides, the CDR3 is TGTGCCAGTAGTATAGGGCAGAATGCCGGAAACACCATATATTTT.

This clone has only one observation. The chain joins TRBV19 to TRBJ1-5; D is unresolved. V was shortened by 0 bases and J by 3 bases, with 15 bases between the two germline ends. The CDR3 consists of 17 residues. From germline, CDR1 is LNHDA and CDR2 SQIVND (reference sequence). The CDR3 sequence: CASSIDRGRRSNQPQHF. CDR3 nucleotide sequence: TGTGCCAGTAGTATAGATCGCGGCAGAAGATCCAATCAGCCCCAGCATTTT.

The chain recombines TRBV6-5 with TRBJ2-7, with TRBD2 identical over 12 bases. The CDR3 has 15 residues. Trimming removed 5 bases from V and 7 bases from J; junction bases left unmatched: 9. CDR1 and CDR2 from the germline V gene are MNHEY and SVGAGI. As DNA, the CDR3 is TGTGCCAGCAGTAAGGGACTAGCGGGCCGTAGTGAGCAGTACTTC. Its protein is CASSKGLAGRSEQYF.

The chain couples TRBV6-6 to TRBJ1-5; D is unclear. CDR3 length equals 17 residues. Germline V gene sequence: CDR1 MNHNY, CDR2 SVGAGI (reference sequence). Between the trimmed V and J ends, which lost 5 bases and 2 bases, there was a span of 19 bases. DNA of the CDR3: TGTGCCAGCAGTCCCCTCGTCGCAGGTAGTGGCAATCAGCCCCAGCATTTT. Residues: CASSPLVAGSGNQPQHF.

CDR3 sequence reads: CASSTRQTNQPQHF. The CDR3 DNA is TGTGCCAGCAGTACGCGACAGACCAATCAGCCCCAGCATTTT. The chain recombines TRBV28 with TRBJ1-5, with D possibly being TRBD1 (5 bases). The germline V and J ends were trimmed by 5 bases and 3 bases, with 11 bases remaining between them. In germline, CDR1 is MDHEN, CDR2 SYDVKM. The CDR3 runs to 14 residues.

Here the CDR3 reads CASSDRGGLYNSPLHF. CDR3 bases: TGTGCCAGCAGTGATAGAGGGGGCCTCTATAATTCACCCCTCCACTTT. J is TRBJ1-6 and V is TRBV2; 7 nucleotides agree with TRBD1. V was clipped by 3 bases and J by 3 bases; unmatched bases: 5. There are 16 residues in the CDR3. Per germline, CDR1 SNHLY and CDR2 FYNNEI. Supplemented by reference TRBV2 and TRBJ1-6, the full variable domain reads EPEVTQTPSHQVTQMGQEVILRCVPISNHLYFYWYRQILGQKVEFLVSFYNNEISEKSEIFDDQFSVERPDGSNFTLKIRSTKLEDSAMYFCASSDRGGLYNSPLHFGNGTRLTVT.

V and J are TRBV6-4 and TRBJ2-2; 7 bases agree with TRBD1. The CDR3 is 15 residues long. Trimming cost V 5 bases and J 3 bases; bases outside gene matches: 6. In germline, CDR1 is MRHNA, CDR2 SNTAGT. This chain's CDR3 is CASSRDSEHTGELFF. The CDR3 DNA follows: TGTGCCAGCAGTCGGGACAGCGAACACACCGGGGAGCTGTTTTTT.

This rearrangement joins TRBV12-3 or TRBV12-4 to TRBJ1-5; maybe TRBD1 (6 bases). This CDR3 is built from 13 residues. V was cut by 3 bases and J by 5 bases, with 8 bases left in between. CDR3 coding DNA: TGTGCCAGCAGTTTGTCAGGGGATCAGCCCCAGCATTTT. This translates into CASSLSGDQPQHF.

This chain links TRBV2 with TRBJ1-5, with 8 bases aligning to TRBD1. With 4 bases clipped from V and 7 bases from J, the junction kept 3 bases outside the gene matches. CDR1 is SNHLY and CDR2 is FYNNEI in the germline V gene. The CDR3 loop spans 13 amino acids. This chain's CDR3 is CASSGSGGQPQHF. In DNA form, the CDR3 reads TGTGCCAGCAGTGGGTCAGGGGGCCAGCCCCAGCATTTT.

The rearrangement uses TRBV5-1 and TRBJ1-5, with D perhaps TRBD1 (5 bases). V lost 5 bases to trimming and J lost 1 base, with 10 bases between them. The V gene's germline CDR1 is SGHRS and CDR2 YFSETQ. This CDR3 is 14 amino acids long. CDR3 coding DNA: TGCGCCAGCAGTAGTGGGGGGAGCAATCAGCCCCAGCATTTT. Translating it yields CASSSGGSNQPQHF. Drawing the rest from reference TRBV5-1 and TRBJ1-5, the complete variable domain is KAGVTQTPRYLIKTRGQQVTLSCSPISGHRSVSWYQQTPGQGLQFLFEYFSETQRNKGNFPGRFSGRQFSNSRSEMNVSTLELGDSALYLCASSSGGSNQPQHFGDGTRLSIL.

The V call is TRBV7-2, the J call TRBJ2-7, with a tentative D call TRBD1 (6 bases). The CDR3 extends over 15 amino acids. The germline V and J ends were trimmed by 5 bases and 3 bases, with 17 bases remaining between them. Germline V gene data show CDR1 as SGHTA and CDR2 as FQGNSA. The CDR3 loop reads CASSVTSGQNYEQYF. Written as DNA, the CDR3 is TGTGCCAGCAGCGTAACGTCAGGACAGAACTACGAGCAGTACTTC.

This clone has a handful of counts. This chain links TRBV7-8 with TRBJ1-5, with D tentatively TRBD1 (5 bases). CDR1 is SGHVS and CDR2 is FQNEAQ in the germline V gene. Trimming pared 4 bases from V and 7 bases from J, leaving 14 bases between. There are 14 residues in the CDR3. CDR3 coding DNA: TGTGCCAGCAGCTCCCAGTGGGGGGTCCAGCCCCAGCATTTT. It specifies CASSSQWGVQPQHF.

The gene calls are TRBV11-2 and TRBJ2-1; tentative D call: TRBD2 (6 bases). Germline V gene data show CDR1 as SGHAT and CDR2 as FQNNGV. The CDR3 consists of 19 residues. The V end was cut by 5 bases, the J end by 0 bases, with 23 bases between. The CDR3 DNA follows: TGTGCCAGCAGCACACGAGGAGCGGGCAGCCCCGGCTCCTACAATGAGCAGTTCTTC. Amino acids: CASSTRGAGSPGSYNEQFF.

The chain carries TRBV5-5 and TRBJ2-5, with D perhaps matching TRBD1 (6 bases). CDR3 length: 15 amino acids. The germline gives CDR1 SGHKS, CDR2 YYEKEE (reference sequence). Between the trimmed V and J ends, which lost 2 bases and 5 bases, there was a span of 16 bases. CDR3 coding DNA: TGTGCCAGCAGCTTTGCAGGGGCAACCTGGGAGACCCAGTACTTC. It translates to CASSFAGATWETQYF. Using reference TRBV5-5 and TRBJ2-5 for the parts outside the CDR3, the full variable domain is DAGVTQSPTHLIKTRGQQVTLRCSPISGHKSVSWYQQVLGQGPQFIFQYYEKEERGRGNFPDRFSARQFPNYSSELNVNALLLGDSALYLCASSFAGATWETQYFGPGTRLLVL.

The J gene is TRBJ2-1, the V gene TRBV7-8, with D perhaps TRBD1 (5 bases). Germline V gene lookup returns CDR1 SGHVS and CDR2 FQNEAQ. Trimming removed 1 base at V and 8 bases at J, with 15 bases between. The CDR3 has 15 amino acids. CDR3 in amino acids: CASSLEGQPYYEQFF. CDR3 DNA: TGTGCCAGCAGCTTAGAAGGACAACCGTACTATGAGCAGTTCTTC.

V is TRBV19 and J is TRBJ2-1, with 8 bases identical to TRBD2. The V segment lost 4 bases and the J segment 2 bases; nucleotides outside the gene matches: 1. Per the germline V gene, CDR1 is LNHDA and CDR2 is SQIVND (reference sequence). The CDR3 loop spans 14 amino acids. This CDR3 is CASSTGGPYNEQFF. The DNA of the CDR3 is TGTGCCAGTAGTACGGGAGGGCCCTACAATGAGCAGTTCTTC.

This sequence joins TRBV7-9 and TRBJ2-1; TRBD2 agrees at 16 bases. The V and J ends lost 5 bases and 7 bases, in that order; junction bases with no gene match: 8. CDR3 size: 17 residues. Per germline, CDR1 SEHNR and CDR2 FQNEAQ (reference sequence). The chain's CDR3 is CASSNGTSGRGWNEQFF. The CDR3 region has the DNA TGTGCCAGCAGCAACGGGACTAGCGGGAGGGGGTGGAATGAGCAGTTCTTC.

The chain links TRBV14 to TRBJ2-2; D unclear. V lost 4 bases, J lost 6 bases, and 9 bases lay in between. Per germline, CDR1 SGHDN and CDR2 FVKESK. The CDR3 has 13 amino acids. The CDR3 protein is CASSLEKPGELFF. The CDR3 region has the DNA TGTGCCAGCAGCCTCGAGAAGCCCGGGGAGCTGTTTTTT.

The chain combines TRBV4-2 with TRBJ1-1, with D unclear. Germline V CDR1 and CDR2: LGHNA, YNFKEQ. The V and J ends lost 4 bases and 3 bases respectively, with 15 bases between them. This CDR3 spans 15 amino acids. The CDR3 sequence: CASSLAAREDTEAFF. In DNA form, the CDR3 reads TGTGCCAGCAGCCTTGCCGCCCGGGAGGACACTGAAGCTTTCTTT.